The text below deals with one T cell receptor beta chain. Its antigen remains undetermined. Base qualities are not provided; no much larger clone lies one nucleotide away. Separate from the approximately 730-subject first cohort, the validation cohort of 95 to 150 subjects was the group to which the donors belonged. The sample belongs to a study of cytomegalovirus exposure and HLA in healthy donors (dated by TCRdb to 2017 to 2019). At the level of the whole study: A later analysis indicated that the 120 or so validation repertoires were generated on the platform also employed for the 670 or so repertoires of the first cohort. The study was designed to test whether signatures of past pathogen exposure could be identified by cataloging public T cell receptors. To predict cytomegalovirus infection status, the study brought together high-throughput TCR immunosequencing, statistical association of individual TCRs with disease status, and machine learning. Along with the roughly 670-subject first cohort, a separate validation cohort of over a hundred different subjects was used.

Trimmed from V: 0 bases; trimmed from J: 10 bases; junction bases lacking a gene match: 7. Its CDR3 holds 14 amino acids, cysteine through phenylalanine. Just CDR3 DNA is preserved here, 42 bases in frame from base 1. CDR1 and CDR2 are read off the germline V gene as SGDLS and YYNGEE. The library was produced with the immunoSEQ multiplex PCR assay. The original methods were these. A statistical classification framework was built to diagnose cytomegalovirus status from the catalog of TCR beta chain sequences. Imported from immuneACCESS, the table was reduced by TCRdb to in-frame sequences with V and J called. These copies leave out some clones; in studies compared against another copy, an unresolved V gene accounts for under half, and the cause of the remainder is not known. The V and J calls and clone size come from that table; D and trimming were worked out from the DNA. The sample yields a few hundred thousand clones; roughly 88% were counted once. The top ten hold roughly 0.75% of the sample.

Overall study results and their limits: Subsequent analysis determined that TCRs grouped into clusters in the first cohort also showed a tendency toward co-occurrence across the roughly 110 validation repertoires, and 94% of cluster scores exceeded 0. Most TCR sequences were seen in very few donors, while some public TCRs were found in many individuals. The classifier was reported to diagnose cytomegalovirus status with high specificity and sensitivity in both the original and validation cohorts. It was suggested by the authors that the approach could potentially be generalized to other disease states and immunological phenotypes. A few of the identified cytomegalovirus-associated TCR beta chains were confirmed in vitro to be specific for cytomegalovirus antigens. A later analysis lacked HLA typing for the validation cohort, so it scored co-occurrence in that cohort across all 110 or so repertoires. The study gave a list of around 170 TCR beta chains associated with cytomegalovirus.

This sequence uses TRBV9 and TRBJ2-1; 7 bases in between match TRBD1. The sequence derives from a woman younger than 35 in good health and CMV-seronegative. Input material: PBMCs. The DNA sequence reads TGTGCCAGCAGCGTAGGAGTAGGGGGCAGGGAGCAGTTCTTC. This sequence encodes CASSVGVGGREQFF.